A selection of T cell receptor beta chains follows, all from one sample in a study of blood T cell repertoires in COVID-19. Some clones are missing from TCRdb's copy, which holds only in-frame ones; the method was immunoSEQ multiplex PCR. This sample has 150,000 to 200,000 clones, with under 90% found just once. Material for sequencing was peripheral blood. The origin of the receptors is a woman older than 75 with acute or convalescent COVID-19. Each CDR3 is given with its conserved first and last residue. Some rows have no size entry. The others give once, few or many, or a class for an expanded clone.

size | J | V | CDR3
- | TRBJ2-7 | TRBV11-2 | CASSFSRGYEQYF
- | TRBJ2-2 | TRBV6-6 | CASKPRGTGELFF
once | TRBJ2-7 | TRBV5-1 | CASSWGGGSSYEQYF
- | TRBJ1-1 | TRBV28 | CASSLNHRGRAEAFF
- | TRBJ1-1 | TRBV21-1 | CASSSYRGPETEAFF
few | TRBJ2-7 | TRBV6-5 | CASRKEWRGGYEQYF
- | TRBJ2-5 | TRBV4-3 | CASSQEPGAETQYF
- | TRBJ2-7 | TRBV5-6 | CASRRRELNLYEQYF
- | TRBJ1-5 | TRBV6-2/TRBV6-3 | CASSYRDFAASSGQPQHF
- | TRBJ2-6 | TRBV7-9 | CASSLALQAYSGANVLTF
- | TRBJ2-2 | TRBV2 | CASSEGNSGTGELFF
once | TRBJ1-3 | TRBV30 | CAFVRGPQSSGNTIYF
- | TRBJ1-5 | TRBV6-2/TRBV6-3 | CASSYGGFPNNQPQHF
- | TRBJ2-7 | TRBV7-6 | CASSGLADSSYEQYF
- | TRBJ2-7 | TRBV2 | CASTGRGNSYEQYF
- | TRBJ2-7 | TRBV28 | CASSLELAGGLEQYF
- | TRBJ2-1 | TRBV2 | CASSASRVGIDNEQFF
few | TRBJ1-1 | TRBV19 | CASSIGTKNTEAFF
- | TRBJ1-2 | TRBV6-5 | CASSWDSANYGYTF
few | TRBJ1-2 | TRBV3-1/TRBV3-2 | CASSRTEANYGYTF
- | TRBJ1-4 | TRBV24-1 | CATSDLSRDMDEKLFF
- | TRBJ2-5 | TRBV9 | CASSETGLETQYF
- | TRBJ2-7 | TRBV6-2/TRBV6-3 | CASSGTSGAYEQYF
once | TRBJ1-5 | TRBV5-1 | CASSLAMAQASPQHF
- | TRBJ2-1 | TRBV7-2 | CASSLAGTAGEQFF
few | TRBJ2-7 | TRBV6-5 | CASREMTGGSVEQYF
few | TRBJ1-1 | TRBV6-6 | CAGTRGQGTEAFF
- | TRBJ1-6 | TRBV5-1 | CASSLSGEGNSPLHF
- | TRBJ2-5 | TRBV25-1 | CASSKQGLVDQETQYF
- | TRBJ2-1 | TRBV5-1 | CASSLGQYNEQFF
- | TRBJ1-5 | TRBV1 | CTSSQVRTGAIGNDQPQHF
- | TRBJ2-1 | TRBV2 | CATGLAEYNEQFF
- | TRBJ2-3 | TRBV12-5 | CASNRDSKSTDTQYF
- | TRBJ2-5 | TRBV7-2 | CASSLGIGVQETQYF
- | TRBJ1-2 | TRBV19 | CASSTGTAGGYTF
- | TRBJ1-1 | TRBV30 | CAWSVMNTEAFF
- | TRBJ1-4 | TRBV24-1 | CATSDFRAGDRAEKLFF
- | TRBJ2-7 | TRBV30 | CAWTAGLASSYEQYF
- | TRBJ1-1 | TRBV30 | CAWRSAAALW
- | TRBJ2-7 | TRBV19 | CASSPPGQGANEQYF
- | TRBJ2-1 | TRBV18 | CASSPGLVAGNEQFF
- | TRBJ1-6 | TRBV11-2 | CASSSSSYNSPLHF
- | TRBJ2-1 | TRBV11-3 | CASSFRLVPGNEQFF
- | TRBJ2-7 | TRBV7-9 | CASSPGLAGVYEQYF
- | TRBJ2-5 | TRBV6-5 | CASNVGQLRGTQYF
- | TRBJ1-1 | TRBV15 | CATSGEGDSEAFF
- | TRBJ2-7 | TRBV28 | CASSTPGQGYEQYF
- | TRBJ1-2 | TRBV15 | CATSRDAVGYGYTF
- | TRBJ1-4 | TRBV5-6 | CASSLRGGLGTF
- | TRBJ1-5 | TRBV6-2/TRBV6-3 | CASSRPSPQAQHF
- | TRBJ2-7 | TRBV5-1 | CASSLEGATYEQYF
- | TRBJ2-1 | TRBV10-3 | CAISATSGGGPNEQFF
- | TRBJ2-3 | TRBV3-1/TRBV3-2 | CASSQDRTFRDTQYF
- | TRBJ2-7 | TRBV3-1/TRBV3-2 | CASSQTSGSYEQYF
- | TRBJ2-2 | TRBV3-1/TRBV3-2 | CASSPQTGYTGELFF
once | TRBJ2-7 | TRBV6-5 | CASRLAGGYEQYF
- | TRBJ1-2 | TRBV28 | CASSSTGQVMWGYTF
- | TRBJ2-7 | TRBV2 | CASRAGTGAHYEQYF